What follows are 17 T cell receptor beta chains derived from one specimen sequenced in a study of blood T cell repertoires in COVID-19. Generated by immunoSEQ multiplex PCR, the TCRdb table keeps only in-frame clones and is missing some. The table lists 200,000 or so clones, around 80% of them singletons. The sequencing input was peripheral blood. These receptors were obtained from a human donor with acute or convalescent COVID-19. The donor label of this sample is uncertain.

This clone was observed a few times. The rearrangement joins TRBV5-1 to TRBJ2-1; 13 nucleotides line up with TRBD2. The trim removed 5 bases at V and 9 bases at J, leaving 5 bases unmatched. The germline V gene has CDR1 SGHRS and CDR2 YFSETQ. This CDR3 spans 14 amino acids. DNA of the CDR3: TGCGCCAGCAGTTTCGGGACTAGCGGGACTGAGCAGTTCTTC. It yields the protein CASSFGTSGTEQFF. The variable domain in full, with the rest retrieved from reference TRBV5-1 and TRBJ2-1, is KAGVTQTPRYLIKTRGQQVTLSCSPISGHRSVSWYQQTPGQGLQFLFEYFSETQRNKGNFPGRFSGRQFSNSRSEMNVSTLELGDSALYLCASSFGTSGTEQFFGPGTRLTVL.

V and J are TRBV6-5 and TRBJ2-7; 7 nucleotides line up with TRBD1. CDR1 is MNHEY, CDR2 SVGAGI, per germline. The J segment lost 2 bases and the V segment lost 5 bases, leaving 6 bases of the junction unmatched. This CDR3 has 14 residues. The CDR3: CASSQWDSTYEQYF. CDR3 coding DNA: TGTGCCAGCAGTCAATGGGACAGCACCTACGAGCAGTACTTC.

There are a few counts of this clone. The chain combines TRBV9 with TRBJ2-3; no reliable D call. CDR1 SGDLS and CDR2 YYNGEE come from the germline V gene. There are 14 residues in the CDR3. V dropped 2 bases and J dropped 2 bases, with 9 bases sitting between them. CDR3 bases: TGTGCCAGCAGCGTCCGGGTCCCCACAGATACGCAGTATTTT. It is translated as CASSVRVPTDTQYF. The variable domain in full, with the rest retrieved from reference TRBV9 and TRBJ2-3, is DSGVTQTPKHLITATGQRVTLRCSPRSGDLSVYWYQQSLDQGLQFLIQYYNGEERAKGNILERFSAQQFPDLHSELNLSSLELGDSALYFCASSVRVPTDTQYFGPGTRLTVL.

Here the CDR3 DNA reads TGTGCCAGTTTGCCCGCGGGAGGGCCGCGGGGCACAGATACGCAGTATTTT. Protein product: CASLPAGGPRGTDTQYF. The rearrangement links TRBV27 to TRBJ2-3; TRBD2 matches 9 bases. Germline CDR1 MNHEY, CDR2 SMNVEV (reference sequence). With 9 bases clipped from V and 1 base from J, the junction kept 14 bases outside the gene matches. The CDR3 totals 17 residues.

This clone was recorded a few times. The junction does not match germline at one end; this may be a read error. The CDR3 bases are TGCGCCCGCAGCTCGCGGGGGCCGGGACAGGGGGACAACGAGCAGTACTTC. Its protein product is CARSSRGPGQGDNEQYF. The chain links TRBV5-1 to TRBJ2-7; 11 bases line up with TRBD1. Per the germline V gene, CDR1 is SGHRS and CDR2 is YFSETQ. This CDR3 contains 17 residues.

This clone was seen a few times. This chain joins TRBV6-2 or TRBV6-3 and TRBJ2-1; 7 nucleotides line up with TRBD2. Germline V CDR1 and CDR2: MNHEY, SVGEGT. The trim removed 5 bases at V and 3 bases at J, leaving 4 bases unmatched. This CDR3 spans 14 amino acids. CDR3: CASSRGGSYNEQFF. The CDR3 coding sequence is TGTGCCAGCAGTAGGGGCGGGAGCTACAATGAGCAGTTCTTC.

The DNA for the CDR3 is TGTGCCAGCAGCTTGGTTTGGATGGGCAACAGGGTAACCAACACTGAAGCTTTCTTT. Residues: CASSLVWMGNRVTNTEAFF. J is TRBJ1-1 and V is TRBV5-4; D is perhaps TRBD1 (6 bases). Trimming removed 0 bases at V and 2 bases at J, with 23 bases between. Germline V gives CDR1 SGHNT, CDR2 YYREEE (reference sequence). This CDR3 is built from 19 residues.

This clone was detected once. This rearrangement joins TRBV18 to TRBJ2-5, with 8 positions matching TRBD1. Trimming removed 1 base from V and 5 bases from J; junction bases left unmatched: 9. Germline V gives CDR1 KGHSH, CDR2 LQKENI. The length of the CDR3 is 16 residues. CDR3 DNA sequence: TGTGCCAGCTCACCACAAAGGACAGGGAATGGGGAGACCCAGTACTTC. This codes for CASSPQRTGNGETQYF.

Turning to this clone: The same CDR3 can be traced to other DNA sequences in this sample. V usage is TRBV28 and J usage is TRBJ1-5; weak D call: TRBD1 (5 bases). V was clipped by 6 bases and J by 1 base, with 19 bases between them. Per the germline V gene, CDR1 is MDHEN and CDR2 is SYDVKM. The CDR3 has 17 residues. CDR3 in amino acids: CASSPPARVRSNQPQHF. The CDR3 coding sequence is TGTGCCAGCAGCCCACCGGCCAGGGTAAGAAGCAATCAGCCCCAGCATTTT.

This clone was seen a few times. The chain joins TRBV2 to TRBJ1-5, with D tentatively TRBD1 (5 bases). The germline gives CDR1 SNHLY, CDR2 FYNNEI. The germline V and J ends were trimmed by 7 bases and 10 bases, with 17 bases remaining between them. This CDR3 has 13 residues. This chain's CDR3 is CASTDSISIPQHF. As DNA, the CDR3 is TGTGCCAGCACCGACAGTATTTCTATTCCCCAGCATTTT. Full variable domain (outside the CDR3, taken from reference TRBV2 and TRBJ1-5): EPEVTQTPSHQVTQMGQEVILRCVPISNHLYFYWYRQILGQKVEFLVSFYNNEISEKSEIFDDQFSVERPDGSNFTLKIRSTKLEDSAMYFCASTDSISIPQHFGDGTRLSIL.

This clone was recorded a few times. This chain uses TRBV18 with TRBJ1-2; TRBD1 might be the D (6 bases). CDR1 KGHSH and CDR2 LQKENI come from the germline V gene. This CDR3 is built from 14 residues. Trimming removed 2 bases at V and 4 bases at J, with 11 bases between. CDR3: CASSPEGGGYGYTF. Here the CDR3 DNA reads TGTGCCAGCTCACCAGAGGGAGGGGGCTATGGCTACACCTTC.

The CDR3 reads CATRRTGAVSSEKLFF. The DNA of the CDR3 is TGTGCCACAAGACGGACAGGGGCGGTGTCCTCCGAAAAACTGTTTTTT. This rearrangement joins TRBV27 to TRBJ1-4; 9 nucleotides agree with TRBD1. CDR3 length: 16 amino acids. The V gene's germline CDR1 is MNHEY and CDR2 SMNVEV (reference sequence). V shed 10 bases and J 8 bases; nucleotides not matched to a gene: 17.

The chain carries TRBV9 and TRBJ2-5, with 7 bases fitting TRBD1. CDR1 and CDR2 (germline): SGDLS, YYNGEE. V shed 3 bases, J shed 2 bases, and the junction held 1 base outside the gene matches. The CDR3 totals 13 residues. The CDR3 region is CASSAGQQETQYF. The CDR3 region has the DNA TGTGCCAGCAGCGCGGGACAGCAAGAGACCCAGTACTTC.

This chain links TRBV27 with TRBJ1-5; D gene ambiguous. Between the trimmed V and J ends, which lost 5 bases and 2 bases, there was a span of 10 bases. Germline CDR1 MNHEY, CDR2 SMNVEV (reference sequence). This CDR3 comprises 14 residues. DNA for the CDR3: TGTGCCAGCAGTATGGACTCGGGCAATCAGCCCCAGCATTTT. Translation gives CASSMDSGNQPQHF.

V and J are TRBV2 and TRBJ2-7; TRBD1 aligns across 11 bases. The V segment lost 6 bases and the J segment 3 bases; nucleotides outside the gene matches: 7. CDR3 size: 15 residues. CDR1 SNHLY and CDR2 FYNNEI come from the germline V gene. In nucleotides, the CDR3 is TGTGCCAGCAGCGGCAAGGGACAGGGGGTCTACGAGCAGTACTTC. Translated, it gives CASSGKGQGVYEQYF.

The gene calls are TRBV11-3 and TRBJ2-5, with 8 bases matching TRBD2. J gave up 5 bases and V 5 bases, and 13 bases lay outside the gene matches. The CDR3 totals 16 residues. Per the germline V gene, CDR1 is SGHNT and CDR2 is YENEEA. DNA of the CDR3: TGTGCCAGCAGCCCAGGGCTAGCGGGCGAGGGGGAGACCCAGTACTTC. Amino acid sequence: CASSPGLAGEGETQYF.

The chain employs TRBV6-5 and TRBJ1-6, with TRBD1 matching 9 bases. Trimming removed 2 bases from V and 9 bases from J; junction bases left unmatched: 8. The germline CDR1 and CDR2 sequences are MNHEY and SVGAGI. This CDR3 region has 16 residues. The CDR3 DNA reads TGTGCCAGCAGTTACAATCCGGGACAGGGAGGTTCACCCCTCCACTTT. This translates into CASSYNPGQGGSPLHF.